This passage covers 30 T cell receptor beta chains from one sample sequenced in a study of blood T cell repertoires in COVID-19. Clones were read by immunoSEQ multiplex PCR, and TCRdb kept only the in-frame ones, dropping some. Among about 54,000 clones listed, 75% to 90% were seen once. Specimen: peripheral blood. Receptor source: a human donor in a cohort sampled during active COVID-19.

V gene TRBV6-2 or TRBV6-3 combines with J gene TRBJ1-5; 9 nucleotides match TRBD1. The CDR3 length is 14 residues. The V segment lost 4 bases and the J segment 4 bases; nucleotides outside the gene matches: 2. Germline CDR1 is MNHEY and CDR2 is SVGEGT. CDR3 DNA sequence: TGTGCCAGCAGTTGGGGACAGGGAAATCAGCCCCAGCATTTT. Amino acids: CASSWGQGNQPQHF.

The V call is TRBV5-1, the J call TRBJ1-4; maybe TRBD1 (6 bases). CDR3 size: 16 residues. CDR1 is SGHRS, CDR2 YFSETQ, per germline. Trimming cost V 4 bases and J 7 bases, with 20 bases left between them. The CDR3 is CASSGGRGTMVEKLFF. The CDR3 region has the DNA TGCGCCAGCAGCGGGGGGCGGGGGACGATGGTTGAAAAACTGTTTTTT.

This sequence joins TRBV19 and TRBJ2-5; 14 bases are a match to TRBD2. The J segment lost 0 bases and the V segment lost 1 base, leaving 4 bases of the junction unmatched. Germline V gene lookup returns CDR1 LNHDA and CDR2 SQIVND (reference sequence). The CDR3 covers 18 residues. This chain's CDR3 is CASSIGRTSGRHQETQYF. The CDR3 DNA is TGTGCCAGTAGTATAGGCCGGACTAGCGGGAGGCACCAAGAGACCCAGTACTTC.

The CDR3 DNA reads TGCGCCAGCAGCCGGGGACTAGCGGGGGATAGCACAGATACGCAGTATTTT. Its translation is CASSRGLAGDSTDTQYF. The J gene is TRBJ2-3, the V gene TRBV4-3, with 14 bases that match TRBD2. Losses at the gene ends were 4 bases for V and 0 bases for J; bases not matched to a gene: 3. Germline V gene data show CDR1 as LGHNA and CDR2 as YSLEER. This CDR3 contains 17 residues.

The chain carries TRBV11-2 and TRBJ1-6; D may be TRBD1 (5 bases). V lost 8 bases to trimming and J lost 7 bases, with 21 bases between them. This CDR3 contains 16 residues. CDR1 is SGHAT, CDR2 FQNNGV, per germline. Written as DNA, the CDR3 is TGTGCCAGCGCTCTGGGGCCCGACCCTGCGAATTCACCCCTCCACTTT. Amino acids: CASALGPDPANSPLHF.

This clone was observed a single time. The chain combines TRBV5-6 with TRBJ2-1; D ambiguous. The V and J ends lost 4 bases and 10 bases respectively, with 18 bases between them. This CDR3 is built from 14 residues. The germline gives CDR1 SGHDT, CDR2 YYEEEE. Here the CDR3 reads CASSPPAAGMEQFF. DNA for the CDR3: TGTGCCAGCAGCCCGCCTGCGGCCGGAATGGAGCAGTTCTTC.

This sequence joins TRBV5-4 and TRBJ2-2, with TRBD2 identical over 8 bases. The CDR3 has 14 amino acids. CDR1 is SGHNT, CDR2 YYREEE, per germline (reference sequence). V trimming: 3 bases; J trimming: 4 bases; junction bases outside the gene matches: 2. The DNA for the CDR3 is TGTGCCAGCAGCTCCGGGAGGGCCACCGGGGAGCTGTTTTTT. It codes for CASSSGRATGELFF.

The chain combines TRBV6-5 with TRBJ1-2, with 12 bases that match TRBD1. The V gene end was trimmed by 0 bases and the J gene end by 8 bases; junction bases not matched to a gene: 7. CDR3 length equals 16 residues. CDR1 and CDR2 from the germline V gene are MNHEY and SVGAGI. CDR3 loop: CASSYSSGQGAGGYTF. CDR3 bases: TGTGCCAGCAGTTACTCTTCGGGACAGGGGGCCGGAGGCTACACCTTC.

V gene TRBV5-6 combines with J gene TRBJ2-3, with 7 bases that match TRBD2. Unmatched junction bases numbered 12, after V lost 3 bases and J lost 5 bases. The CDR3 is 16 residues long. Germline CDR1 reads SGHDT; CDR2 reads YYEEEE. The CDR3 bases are TGTGCCAGCAGCTCCCGGAGGGGCGGGGGTAGAGATACGCAGTATTTT. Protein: CASSSRRGGGRDTQYF.

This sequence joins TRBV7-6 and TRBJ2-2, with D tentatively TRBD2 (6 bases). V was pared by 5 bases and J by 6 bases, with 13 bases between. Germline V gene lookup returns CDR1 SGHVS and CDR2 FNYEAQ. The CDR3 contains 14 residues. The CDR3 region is CASSLPTSAGELFF. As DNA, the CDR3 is TGTGCCAGCAGCCTCCCGACTAGTGCCGGGGAGCTGTTTTTT.

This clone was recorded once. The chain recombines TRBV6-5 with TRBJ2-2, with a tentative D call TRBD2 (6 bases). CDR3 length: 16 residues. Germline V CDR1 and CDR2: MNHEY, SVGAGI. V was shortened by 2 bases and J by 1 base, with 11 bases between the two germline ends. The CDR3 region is CASSYAGLLNTGELFF. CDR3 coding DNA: TGTGCCAGCAGTTACGCGGGACTTCTGAACACCGGGGAGCTGTTTTTT.

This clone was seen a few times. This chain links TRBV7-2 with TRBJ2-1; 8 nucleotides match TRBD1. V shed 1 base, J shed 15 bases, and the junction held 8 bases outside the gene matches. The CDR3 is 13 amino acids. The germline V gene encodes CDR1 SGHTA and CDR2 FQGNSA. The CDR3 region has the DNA TGTGCCAGCAGCTTAGTCGTACAGGGGGAAGGGTTCTTC. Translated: CASSLVVQGEGFF.

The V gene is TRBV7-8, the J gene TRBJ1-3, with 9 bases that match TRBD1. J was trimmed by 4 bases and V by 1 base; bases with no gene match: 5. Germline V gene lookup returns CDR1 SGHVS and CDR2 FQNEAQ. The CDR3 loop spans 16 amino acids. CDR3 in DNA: TGTGCCAGCAGCTTAGTCCCGGACAGGGGAGGAAACACCATATATTTT. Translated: CASSLVPDRGGNTIYF. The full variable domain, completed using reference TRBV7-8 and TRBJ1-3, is GAGVSQSPRYKVAKRGQDVALRCDPISGHVSLFWYQQALGQGPEFLTYFQNEAQLDKSGLPSDRFFAERPEGSVSTLKIQRTQQEDSAVYLCASSLVPDRGGNTIYFGEGSWLTVV.

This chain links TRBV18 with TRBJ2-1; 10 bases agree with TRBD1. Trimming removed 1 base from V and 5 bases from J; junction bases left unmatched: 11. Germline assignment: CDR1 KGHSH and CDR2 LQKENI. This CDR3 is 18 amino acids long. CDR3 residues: CASSPLNPDRGLDNEQFF. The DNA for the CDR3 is TGTGCCAGCTCACCACTCAACCCTGACAGGGGGCTCGACAATGAGCAGTTCTTC.

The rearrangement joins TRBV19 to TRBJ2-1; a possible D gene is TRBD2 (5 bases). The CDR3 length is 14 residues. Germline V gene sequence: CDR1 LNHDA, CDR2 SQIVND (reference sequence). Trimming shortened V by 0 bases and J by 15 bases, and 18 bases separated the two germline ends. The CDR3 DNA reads TGTGCCAGTAGTATAGATCGAAGTCAGCGGCTTAGGTTCTTC. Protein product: CASSIDRSQRLRFF.

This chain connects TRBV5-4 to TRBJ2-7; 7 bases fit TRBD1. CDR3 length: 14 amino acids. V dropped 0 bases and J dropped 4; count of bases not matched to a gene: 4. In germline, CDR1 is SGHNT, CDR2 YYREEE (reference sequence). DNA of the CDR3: TGTGCCAGCAGCTTGGACAGGGGACGTTACGAGCAGTACTTC. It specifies CASSLDRGRYEQYF.

CDR3 in amino acids: CASSPLGGSRGEQFF. CDR3 nucleotide sequence: TGTGCCAGCTCACCGCTGGGAGGTAGCCGGGGGGAGCAGTTCTTC. This chain connects TRBV18 to TRBJ2-1; weak D call: TRBD2 (6 bases). CDR1 and CDR2 (germline): KGHSH, LQKENI. This CDR3 contains 15 residues. V was pared by 3 bases and J by 10 bases, with 19 bases between.

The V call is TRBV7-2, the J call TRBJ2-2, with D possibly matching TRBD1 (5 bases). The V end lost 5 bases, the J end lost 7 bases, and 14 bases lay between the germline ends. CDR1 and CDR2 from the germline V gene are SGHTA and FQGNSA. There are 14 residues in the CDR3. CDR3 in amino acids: CASSPDTNNGELFF. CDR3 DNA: TGTGCCAGCAGCCCGGACACCAATAACGGGGAGCTGTTTTTT.

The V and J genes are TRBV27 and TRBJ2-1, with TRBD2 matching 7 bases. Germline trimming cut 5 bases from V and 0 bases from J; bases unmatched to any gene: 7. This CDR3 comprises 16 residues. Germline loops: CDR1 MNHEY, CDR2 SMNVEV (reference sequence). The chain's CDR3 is CASSPPTGGSYNEQFF. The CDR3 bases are TGTGCCAGCAGTCCCCCGACGGGAGGCTCCTACAATGAGCAGTTCTTC.

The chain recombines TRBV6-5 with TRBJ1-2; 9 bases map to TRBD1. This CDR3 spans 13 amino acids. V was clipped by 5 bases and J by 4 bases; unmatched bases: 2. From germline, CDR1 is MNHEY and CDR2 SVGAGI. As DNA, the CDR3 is TGTGCCAGCAGTCCGACAGGGGGCTATGGCTACACCTTC. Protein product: CASSPTGGYGYTF.

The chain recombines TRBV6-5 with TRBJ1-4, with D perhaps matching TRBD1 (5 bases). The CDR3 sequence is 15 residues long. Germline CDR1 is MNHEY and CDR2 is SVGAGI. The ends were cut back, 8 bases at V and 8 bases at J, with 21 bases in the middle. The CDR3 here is CASRRAGPFGEKLFF. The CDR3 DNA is TGTGCCAGCCGGAGAGCAGGGCCTTTTGGGGAAAAACTGTTTTTT.

This CDR3 reads CASSLGTRKETQYF. CDR3 DNA sequence: TGTGCCAGCAGCCTCGGGACTAGGAAAGAGACCCAGTACTTC. This chain uses TRBV11-1 with TRBJ2-5; 8 bases align to TRBD2. CDR3 size: 14 residues. The V segment lost 5 bases and the J segment 3 bases; nucleotides outside the gene matches: 5. Per the germline V gene, CDR1 is SGHAT and CDR2 is FQDESV (reference sequence). The full variable domain, with the rest looked up from reference TRBV11-1 and TRBJ2-5, is EAEVAQSPRYKITEKSQAVAFWCDPISGHATLYWYRQILGQGPELLVQFQDESVVDDSQLPKDRFSAERLKGVDSTLKIQPAELGDSAMYLCASSLGTRKETQYFGPGTRLLVL.

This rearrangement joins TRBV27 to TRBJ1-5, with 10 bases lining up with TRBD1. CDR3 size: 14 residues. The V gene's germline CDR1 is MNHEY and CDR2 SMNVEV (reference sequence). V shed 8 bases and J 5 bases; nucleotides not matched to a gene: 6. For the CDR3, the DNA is TGTGCCAGCGGGGACAGGGGCTCCCATCAGCCCCAGCATTTT. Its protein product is CASGDRGSHQPQHF.

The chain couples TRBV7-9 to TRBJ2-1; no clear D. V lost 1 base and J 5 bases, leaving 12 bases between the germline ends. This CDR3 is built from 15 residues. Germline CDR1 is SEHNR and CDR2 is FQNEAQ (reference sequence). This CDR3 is CASSLGRVSHNEQFF. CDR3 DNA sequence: TGTGCCAGCAGCTTAGGTCGGGTTTCACACAATGAGCAGTTCTTC.

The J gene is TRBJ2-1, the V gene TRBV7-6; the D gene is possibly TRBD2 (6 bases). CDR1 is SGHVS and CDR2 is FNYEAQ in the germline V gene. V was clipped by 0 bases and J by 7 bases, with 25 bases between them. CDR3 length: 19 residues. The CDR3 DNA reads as TGTGCCAGCAGCTTAGCGGGGTATGGCGGGGTGGGTGGGGGGAATGAGCAGTTCTTC. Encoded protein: CASSLAGYGGVGGGNEQFF.

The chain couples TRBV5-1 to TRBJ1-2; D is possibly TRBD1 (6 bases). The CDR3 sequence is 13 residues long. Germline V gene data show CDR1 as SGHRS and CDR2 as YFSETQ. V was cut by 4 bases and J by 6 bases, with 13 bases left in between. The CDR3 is CASSEQGANGYTF. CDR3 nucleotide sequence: TGCGCCAGCAGCGAACAGGGAGCTAATGGCTACACCTTC.

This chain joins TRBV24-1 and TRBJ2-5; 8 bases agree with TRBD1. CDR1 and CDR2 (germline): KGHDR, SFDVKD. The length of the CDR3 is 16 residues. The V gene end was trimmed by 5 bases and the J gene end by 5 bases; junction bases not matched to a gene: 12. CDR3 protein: CATSGLPPGGTETQYF. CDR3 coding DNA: TGTGCCACCAGTGGCCTCCCTCCAGGGGGCACGGAGACCCAGTACTTC.

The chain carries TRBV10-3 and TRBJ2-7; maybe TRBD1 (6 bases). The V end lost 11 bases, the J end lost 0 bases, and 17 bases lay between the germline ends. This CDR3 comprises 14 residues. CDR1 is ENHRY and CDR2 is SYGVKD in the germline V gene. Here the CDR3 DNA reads TGTGCCTTTACTTTCCGGGACACCTCCTACGAGCAGTACTTC. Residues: CAFTFRDTSYEQYF.

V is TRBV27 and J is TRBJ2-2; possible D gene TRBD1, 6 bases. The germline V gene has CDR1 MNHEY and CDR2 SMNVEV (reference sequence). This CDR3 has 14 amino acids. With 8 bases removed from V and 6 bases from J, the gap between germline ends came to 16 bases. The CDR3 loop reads CASGNRVDAGELFF. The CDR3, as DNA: TGTGCCAGCGGCAACAGGGTAGACGCCGGGGAGCTGTTTTTT.

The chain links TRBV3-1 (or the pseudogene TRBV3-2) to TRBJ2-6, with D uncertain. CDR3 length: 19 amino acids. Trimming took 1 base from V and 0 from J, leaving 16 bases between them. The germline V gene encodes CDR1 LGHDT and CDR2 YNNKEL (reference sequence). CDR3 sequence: CASSQVIKREFSGANVLTF. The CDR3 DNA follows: TGTGCCAGCAGCCAAGTTATAAAAAGAGAGTTCTCTGGGGCCAACGTCCTGACTTTC.